This is a list of T cell receptor beta chains from one sample in a study of cytomegalovirus exposure and HLA in healthy donors. Sequencing used immunoSEQ multiplex PCR; TCRdb keeps in-frame clones, though not all of them. Of some 160,000 clones listed, approximately 73% are singletons. The material sequenced was PBMCs. The receptors derive from a woman under 30 in good health and CMV-seropositive. CDR3s leave out the opening cysteine and the closing phenylalanine or tryptophan. Fields, in order: D gene, V gene, J gene, CDR3 protein. A D gene is named only where the DNA matches it firmly.

>NA|TRBV2|TRBJ2-3
ASSEYNSPYTDTQY
>NA|TRBV6-4|TRBJ2-1
ASSDSPSGTYNEQF
>TRBD2|TRBV5-1|TRBJ2-3
ASSLARLAGDTDTQY
>TRBD1|TRBV6-6|TRBJ1-5
ASREGAQPQH
>NA|TRBV11-2|TRBJ1-4
ASSLQDEKLF
>TRBD1|TRBV2|TRBJ1-3
ASRNTGTGTSSGNTIY
>TRBD1|TRBV14|TRBJ2-1
ASSSGGEQF
>TRBD1|TRBV18|TRBJ2-7
ASSQDRGPYEQY
>TRBD2|TRBV5-1|TRBJ2-3
ASSKRTSGGIDTQY
>TRBD2|TRBV27|TRBJ2-1
ASIRAGGNNEQF
>TRBD2|TRBV7-9|TRBJ2-1
ASSSGLAGGPYEQF
>NA|TRBV11-2|TRBJ2-7
ASTISSGVTYEQY
>TRBD1|TRBV28|TRBJ1-2
ASSLTRDRGYT
>NA|TRBV9|TRBJ2-7
ASSANFYEQY
>TRBD1|TRBV4-3|TRBJ2-4
ASSQGQGQRDIQY
>NA|TRBV27|TRBJ1-3
ASKAGSNSGNTIY
>TRBD1|TRBV27|TRBJ2-7
ASSPGQGPYEQY
>NA|TRBV10-3|TRBJ2-1
AISESQAGRNEQF
>TRBD2|TRBV9|TRBJ2-3
ASSVRGLAGGEDTQY
>TRBD2|TRBV5-5|TRBJ2-5
ASSRSGGQSETQY
>NA|TRBV28|TRBJ1-1
AAGDLDTEAF
>TRBD2|TRBV5-1|TRBJ2-5
ASKTSGGKETQY
>TRBD1|TRBV12-5|TRBJ2-1
ASGGQVSSYNEQF
>NA|TRBV5-5|TRBJ2-7
ASSNPGQSFYEQY
>NA|TRBV6-4|TRBJ1-5
ASSEGPNQPQH
>NA|TRBV11-2|TRBJ2-7
ASRVTSSKSYEQY